A selection of T cell receptor beta chains follows, all from one sample in a study of Ad26.COV2.S vaccination and SARS-CoV-2 variants. Assay used: immunoSEQ multiplex PCR; TCRdb lists only in-frame clones, some missing. The table shows 360,000 or so clones, with around 87% occurring only once. The sequences come from peripheral blood, collected in a trial of Ad26.COV2.S vaccine versus placebo. These TCRs come from a person aged 18-60 years who received the Ad26.COV2.S COVID-19 vaccine or a placebo. Both conserved end residues are part of each CDR3. The D gene is left open where the match is weak. Only some rows state a clone size, as once, few, many or a class for expanded clones.

size: .
V: TRBV9
J: TRBJ2-7
D: .
CDR3: CASSVEGRANEQYF
DNA: TGTGCCAGCAGCGTAGAGGGCAGGGCGAACGAGCAGTACTTC

size: few
V: TRBV19
J: TRBJ2-1
D: TRBD2
CDR3: CASRRGGRSLNEQFF
DNA: TGTGCCAGTAGACGGGGGGGCCGGTCTCTCAATGAGCAGTTCTTC

size: .
V: TRBV9
J: TRBJ1-1
D: .
CDR3: CASSPAVNTEAFF
DNA: TGTGCCAGCAGCCCCGCGGTGAACACTGAAGCTTTCTTT

size: .
V: TRBV19
J: TRBJ1-1
D: TRBD1
CDR3: CASSTSGGSPEAFF
DNA: TGTGCCAGTAGTACCTCAGGGGGGAGCCCTGAAGCTTTCTTT

size: .
V: TRBV7-3
J: TRBJ1-1
D: .
CDR3: CASSRNRNTEAFF
DNA: TGTGCCAGCAGCCGAAACAGGAACACTGAAGCTTTCTTT

size: .
V: TRBV5-1
J: TRBJ2-2
D: TRBD1
CDR3: CASSPRTGDTGELFF
DNA: TGCGCCAGCAGCCCGCGGACAGGGGACACCGGGGAGCTGTTTTTT

size: .
V: TRBV6-5
J: TRBJ2-5
D: .
CDR3: CASSLTNWGGETQYF
DNA: TGTGCCAGCAGCCTTACTAATTGGGGCGGAGAGACCCAGTACTTC

size: once
V: TRBV30
J: TRBJ2-5
D: .
CDR3: CAWSPTSPLDQYF
DNA: TGTGCCTGGAGTCCCACGTCGCCCCTCGACCAGTACTTC

size: .
V: TRBV7-2
J: TRBJ1-1
D: .
CDR3: CASSLARAEGAFF
DNA: TGTGCCAGCAGCTTAGCGCGAGCGGAGGGAGCTTTCTTT

size: .
V: TRBV28
J: TRBJ2-3
D: .
CDR3: CASSFSGDDTDTQYF
DNA: TGTGCCAGCAGTTTTAGCGGTGATGATACAGATACGCAGTATTTT

size: .
V: TRBV6-1
J: TRBJ1-3
D: TRBD1
CDR3: CASSEDRRNTIYF
DNA: TGTGCCAGCAGTGAGGACAGGCGAAACACCATATATTTT